The 29 T cell receptor beta chains given below trace back to one sample, sequenced in a study of blood T cells in healthy people across ages. Combining a sample-barcoded 5' primer with a J-beta primer mix, a second PCR ran for about 7 to 12 cycles. TCRdb independently ran MiXCR on the 5' RACE reads; one entry per CDR3 protein. Seen here are roughly 680,000 distinct CDR3 sequences, 20% to 25% observed once, and the top ten hold roughly 3.6%. The material sequenced was blood. The origin of the receptors is a man aged 65 to 79 in good health.

This rearrangement joins TRBV29-1 to TRBJ2-5; 8 nucleotides align to TRBD2. The V gene's germline CDR1 is SQVTM and CDR2 ANQGSEA. The V segment lost 6 bases and the J segment 5 bases; nucleotides outside the gene matches: 11. The CDR3 length is 14 residues. The CDR3 bases are TGCAGCGTAAGCGGACTAGCTGGCGATGAGACCCAGTACTTC. Its translation is CSVSGLAGDETQYF.

This clonotype was seen just once. The CDR3 loop reads CAVQGMNTEAFF. CDR3 nucleotide sequence: TGTGCCGTACAGGGGATGAACACTGAAGCTTTCTTT. The chain couples TRBV15 to TRBJ1-1, with 7 bases identical to TRBD1. This CDR3 contains 12 residues. V trimming: 11 bases; J trimming: 0 bases; junction bases outside the gene matches: 3. The V gene's germline CDR1 is LNHNV and CDR2 YYDKDF (reference sequence).

This sequence joins TRBV4-1 and TRBJ2-7; 9 bases agree with TRBD2. V lost 3 bases and J lost 3; bases outside the gene matches: 6. The CDR3 spans 15 residues. The germline V gene encodes CDR1 MGHRA and CDR2 YSYEKL. CDR3 coding DNA: TGCGCCAGCAGCCATTCGACTAGCGGCCTCTACGAGCAGTACTTC. Amino acid sequence: CASSHSTSGLYEQYF.

This clonotype was observed once. The chain has TRBV18 and TRBJ1-3; a weak D match, TRBD1 (5 bases). This CDR3 region has 18 residues. V was shortened by 4 bases and J by 0 bases, with 19 bases between the two germline ends. CDR1 and CDR2 (germline): KGHSH, LQKENI. This CDR3 reads CASSRSGGNLISGNTIYF. CDR3 in DNA: TGTGCCAGCTCACGATCCGGGGGAAACCTAATCTCTGGAAACACCATATATTTT.

This clonotype has only a few counts. This chain joins TRBV19 and TRBJ1-5; the D is unclear. V was cut by 7 bases and J by 2 bases, with 18 bases left in between. CDR1 is LNHDA and CDR2 is SQIVND in the germline V gene (reference sequence). This CDR3 region has 16 residues. This CDR3 reads CASTSHLGQGNQPQHF. The CDR3 DNA reads TGTGCCAGTACCTCCCATTTAGGGCAGGGCAATCAGCCCCAGCATTTT. The whole variable domain, filled in from reference TRBV19 and TRBJ1-5, reads DGGITQSPKYLFRKEGQNVTLSCEQNLNHDAMYWYRQDPGQGLRLIYYSQIVNDFQKGDIAEGYSVSREKKESFPLTVTSAQKNPTAFYLCASTSHLGQGNQPQHFGDGTRLSIL.

CDR3 amino acids: CASKIQGFYGYTF. The CDR3 nucleotides are TGTGCCAGCAAGATTCAGGGTTTTTATGGCTACACCTTC. The J gene is TRBJ1-2, the V gene TRBV12-3 or TRBV12-4; D perhaps matches TRBD1 (5 bases). The CDR3 is 13 residues long. V was cut by 7 bases and J by 5 bases, with 14 bases left in between.

This clonotype has only a few counts. This sequence joins TRBV5-1 and TRBJ1-2; possibly TRBD1 for D (5 bases). Germline CDR1 SGHRS, CDR2 YFSETQ. The CDR3 is 13 residues long. Trimming shortened V by 5 bases and J by 6 bases, and 14 bases separated the two germline ends. This CDR3 is CASRLGQVDGYTF. CDR3 coding DNA: TGCGCCAGCAGACTCGGACAAGTAGATGGCTACACCTTC.

This chain uses TRBV7-2 with TRBJ2-5; D possibly uses TRBD1 or TRBD2 (6 bases each). CDR1 and CDR2 (germline): SGHTA, FQGNSA. Trimming took 5 bases from V and 4 from J, leaving 20 bases between them. This CDR3 spans 16 amino acids. CDR3 amino acids: CASSPPGAGTLETQYF. The CDR3 nucleotides read TGTGCCAGCAGCCCCCCCGGTGCGGGGACATTAGAGACCCAGTACTTC.

The chain combines TRBV6-1 with TRBJ2-7; 9 bases are shared with TRBD1. Germline CDR1 and CDR2: MNHNS and SASEGT. Trimming removed 6 bases from V and 5 bases from J; junction bases left unmatched: 17. The CDR3 contains 17 residues. The CDR3, as DNA: TGTGCCAGCAGCCGCCCCTCCGGGACAGGGATAAGCAACGAGCAGTACTTC. This encodes CASSRPSGTGISNEQYF.

This rearrangement joins TRBV7-8 to TRBJ1-1, with unresolved D. Trimming took off 1 base at V and 7 bases at J, with 7 bases between the two ends. The CDR3 consists of 12 residues. The germline CDR1 and CDR2 sequences are SGHVS and FQNEAQ. The CDR3 here is CASSLEGLEAFF. In DNA form, the CDR3 reads TGTGCCAGCAGCTTAGAAGGACTTGAAGCTTTCTTT.

This clonotype was seen more than once but under ten times. The J gene is TRBJ2-5, the V gene TRBV20-1; D possibly corresponds to TRBD2 (5 bases). V lost 5 bases and J 11 bases, leaving 27 bases between the germline ends. The CDR3 length is 15 residues. The germline V gene has CDR1 DFQATT and CDR2 SNEGSKA (reference sequence). CDR3 loop: CSAGLWTYPAPEQYF. The CDR3 bases are TGCAGTGCTGGACTTTGGACCTACCCTGCTCCGGAGCAGTACTTC.

The sample holds a few counts of this clonotype. This chain connects TRBV25-1 to TRBJ2-3; weak D call: TRBD2 (6 bases). Trimming removed 5 bases from V and 5 bases from J, with 17 bases in between. The germline CDR1 and CDR2 sequences are MGHDK and SYGVNS. The CDR3 spans 15 residues. The CDR3 bases are TGTGCCAGCAGTACGAGTAACGGGAGAGTAGATACGCAGTATTTT. Translating it yields CASSTSNGRVDTQYF. The full variable domain, with the rest looked up from reference TRBV25-1 and TRBJ2-3, is EADIYQTPRYLVIGTGKKITLECSQTMGHDKMYWYQQDPGMELHLIHYSYGVNSTEKGDLSSESTVSRIRTEHFPLTLESARPSHTSQYLCASSTSNGRVDTQYFGPGTRLTVL.

The chain joins TRBV11-1 to TRBJ2-5; D uncertain. CDR1 is SGHAT, CDR2 FQDESV, per germline (reference sequence). Trimming shortened V by 5 bases and J by 2 bases, and 15 bases separated the two germline ends. This CDR3 is 15 amino acids long. The CDR3 DNA sequence: TGTGCCAGCAGCCAACCTTCCCTAGAACAAGAGACCCAGTACTTC. This gives the protein CASSQPSLEQETQYF.

This clonotype was seen only a few times. Its ends do not fully match the called genes, so a read error is possible. This chain joins TRBV6-1 and TRBJ2-5; D tentatively fits TRBD1 or TRBD2 (5 bases each). This CDR3 comprises 11 residues. From germline, CDR1 is MNHNS and CDR2 SASEGT. CDR3 in amino acids: CASSVGASLLF. CDR3 DNA sequence: TGTGCCAGCAGTGTCGGGGCATCTCTCCTCTTC.

As concerns this clonotype: A junction boundary mismatches the germline segment, possibly from a read error. The chain has TRBV29-1 and TRBJ2-3; D tentatively fits TRBD1 or TRBD2 (7 bases each). CDR3 length: 16 amino acids. The germline gives CDR1 SQVTM, CDR2 ANQGSEA. CDR3 sequence (DNA): TGCAGCATTGAGGGGGCTAGCGGTTCACCCACAGATACACAGTATTTT. This gives the protein CSIEGASGSPTDTQYF.

This rearrangement joins TRBV6-2 or TRBV6-3 to TRBJ2-3, with D maybe TRBD2 (5 bases). Trimming removed 2 bases at V and 0 bases at J, with 15 bases between. The CDR3 runs 17 residues. From germline, CDR1 is MNHEY and CDR2 SVGEGT. The CDR3 is CASSYAGMGASTDTQYF. The CDR3 DNA sequence: TGTGCCAGCAGTTACGCAGGAATGGGAGCTAGCACAGATACGCAGTATTTT.

Concerning this clonotype: A junction boundary mismatches the germline segment, possibly from a read error. The V call is TRBV29-1, the J call TRBJ2-5; tentatively, D is TRBD1 or TRBD2 (5 bases each). Germline assignment: CDR1 SQVTM and CDR2 ANQGSEA. The CDR3 is made up of 13 amino acids. The CDR3 DNA follows: TGCAGCGCTGAAGGGGAGCTCCAAGAGACCCAGTACTTC. Translation gives CSAEGELQETQYF.

This clonotype was observed a few times. This chain joins TRBV5-1 and TRBJ2-3; 7 bases are a match to TRBD2. Per germline, CDR1 SGHRS and CDR2 YFSETQ. This CDR3 contains 14 residues. The V and J ends lost 5 bases and 5 bases, in that order; junction bases with no gene match: 8. The CDR3 spells CASRPTSALDTQYF. The DNA for the CDR3 is TGCGCCAGCAGGCCTACTAGCGCTCTAGATACGCAGTATTTT.

This clonotype was seen a few times. The genes are TRBV4-1 and TRBJ2-1; TRBD1 agrees at 10 bases. CDR1 and CDR2 from the germline V gene are MGHRA and YSYEKL. This CDR3 is 17 amino acids long. J was trimmed by 3 bases and V by 0 bases; bases with no gene match: 5. The DNA of the CDR3 is TGCGCCAGCAGCCAAGACCGACAGGGGGCGGTCTACAATGAGCAGTTCTTC. It encodes CASSQDRQGAVYNEQFF.

The chain uses TRBV16 and TRBJ2-7; TRBD1 aligns across 7 bases. The junction had 7 bases not matched to a gene; V was cut back by 6 bases and J by 5 bases. CDR3 length equals 13 residues. In germline, CDR1 is KGHSY, CDR2 FQNENV. The CDR3 nucleotides read TGTGCCAGCAGAAGACAGGGTATACACGAGCAGTACTTC. Protein sequence: CASRRQGIHEQYF.

In DNA form, the CDR3 reads TGTGCCAGCAGTACAAGCCTTTACTACGAGCAGTACTTC. Translated, it gives CASSTSLYYEQYF. The chain is built from TRBV27 and TRBJ2-7; the D is unclear. Germline assignment: CDR1 MNHEY and CDR2 SMNVEV (reference sequence). Deletions cut 5 bases from V and 3 bases from J, with 11 bases between. The CDR3 sequence is 13 residues long.

The chain carries TRBV20-1 and TRBJ2-3, with 8 bases fitting TRBD1. CDR1 and CDR2 from the germline V gene are DFQATT and SNEGSKA (reference sequence). V lost 3 bases to trimming and J lost 5 bases; unmatched junction nucleotides: 7. This CDR3 contains 14 residues. This CDR3 is CSASPGQGGDTQYF. DNA of the CDR3: TGCAGTGCTAGTCCCGGACAGGGCGGAGATACGCAGTATTTT.

This clonotype appeared many times. V is TRBV15 and J is TRBJ2-1; maybe TRBD1 (6 bases). Trimming cost V 1 base and J 6 bases, with 7 bases left between them. There are 13 residues in the CDR3. Germline-derived CDR1 and CDR2 are LNHNV and YYDKDF (reference sequence). CDR3 DNA: TGTGCCACCAGCAGAGCGACAGGCAATGAGCAGTTCTTC. This translates into CATSRATGNEQFF.

The table lists this clonotype with a few counts. The chain carries TRBV20-1 and TRBJ2-3; maybe TRBD1 (6 bases). The CDR3 has 14 amino acids. V was pared by 6 bases and J by 2 bases, with 15 bases between. Germline CDR1 DFQATT, CDR2 SNEGSKA (reference sequence). CDR3 in amino acids: CSALMDSFTDTQYF. DNA of the CDR3: TGCAGTGCCTTAATGGACAGTTTCACAGATACGCAGTATTTT.

In its sample, this clonotype was seen many times. The chain uses TRBV28 and TRBJ1-4; D not certain. Germline V gives CDR1 MDHEN, CDR2 SYDVKM. The CDR3 spans 14 residues. V lost 6 bases, J lost 4 bases, and 12 bases lay in between. In nucleotides, the CDR3 is TGTGCCAGCAGCCGAGGTGGGAATAATGAAAAACTGTTTTTT. Encoded protein: CASSRGGNNEKLFF.

This clonotype was observed at least ten times. V is TRBV3-1 and J is TRBJ2-5; tentatively, D is TRBD2 (5 bases). The DNA end is a closer match to TRBJ2-7, so the J assignment may be wrong. There are 18 residues in the CDR3. CDR1 is LGHDT and CDR2 is YNNKEL in the germline V gene (reference sequence). The CDR3 DNA is TGTGCCAGCAGCCAAGATTGGGCCGGCGGAGGCCGAACCTACGAGCAGTACTTC. The encoded protein is CASSQDWAGGGRTYEQYF.

This clonotype was recorded a few times. J is TRBJ2-2 and V is TRBV2; D possibly corresponds to TRBD2 (6 bases). Trimming left V 6 bases short and J 8 bases short, with 13 bases between. Germline CDR1 and CDR2: SNHLY and FYNNEI. The CDR3 spans 13 residues. The CDR3 DNA follows: TGTGCCAGCAGATGGGGGGAGACAGGGGAGCTGTTTTTT. This encodes CASRWGETGELFF.

This rearrangement joins TRBV3-1 to TRBJ2-1; TRBD2 is a possible D gene (5 bases). The CDR3 contains 14 residues. Germline CDR1 LGHDT, CDR2 YNNKEL (reference sequence). V was trimmed by 2 bases and J by 6 bases, leaving 11 bases between them. CDR3 sequence: CASSQNGIGNEQFF. In DNA, the CDR3 is TGTGCCAGCAGCCAAAACGGGATTGGCAATGAGCAGTTCTTC.

The genes are TRBV4-3 and TRBJ1-1; TRBD1 matches 7 bases. The trim removed 5 bases at V and 8 bases at J, leaving 11 bases unmatched. Germline-derived CDR1 and CDR2 are LGHNA and YSLEER. This CDR3 region has 14 residues. CDR3 region: CASSTGVQGREAFF. Written as DNA, the CDR3 is TGCGCCAGCAGCACAGGCGTACAGGGGCGCGAAGCTTTCTTT.